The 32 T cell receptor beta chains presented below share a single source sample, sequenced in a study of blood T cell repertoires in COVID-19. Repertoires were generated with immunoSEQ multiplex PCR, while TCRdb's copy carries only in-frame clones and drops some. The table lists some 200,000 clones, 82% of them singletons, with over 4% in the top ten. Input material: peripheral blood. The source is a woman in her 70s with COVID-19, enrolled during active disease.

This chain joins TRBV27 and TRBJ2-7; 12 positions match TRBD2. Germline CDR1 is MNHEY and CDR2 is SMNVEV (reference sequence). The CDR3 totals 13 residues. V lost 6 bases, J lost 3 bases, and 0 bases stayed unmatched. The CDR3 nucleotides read TGTGCCAGCAGGACTAGCGGGAGCTACGAGCAGTACTTC. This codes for CASRTSGSYEQYF.

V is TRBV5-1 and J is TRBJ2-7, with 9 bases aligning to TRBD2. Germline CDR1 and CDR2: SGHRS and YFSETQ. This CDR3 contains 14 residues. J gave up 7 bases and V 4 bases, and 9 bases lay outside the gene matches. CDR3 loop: CASSRLAEGREQYF. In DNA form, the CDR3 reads TGCGCCAGCAGCCGACTAGCGGAGGGGAGGGAGCAGTACTTC.

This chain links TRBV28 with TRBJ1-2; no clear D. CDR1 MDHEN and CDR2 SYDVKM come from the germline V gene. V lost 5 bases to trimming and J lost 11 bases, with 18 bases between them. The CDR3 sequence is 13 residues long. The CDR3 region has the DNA TGTGCCAGCAGTGTTATGGCTCCTTACGGGTACACCTTC. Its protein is CASSVMAPYGYTF.

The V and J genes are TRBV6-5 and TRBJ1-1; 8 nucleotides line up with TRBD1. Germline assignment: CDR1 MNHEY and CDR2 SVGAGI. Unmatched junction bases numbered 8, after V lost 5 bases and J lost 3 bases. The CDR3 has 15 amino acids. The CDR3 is CASSLHGQGYTEAFF. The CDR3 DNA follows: TGTGCCAGCAGTCTTCACGGACAGGGCTACACTGAAGCTTTCTTT.

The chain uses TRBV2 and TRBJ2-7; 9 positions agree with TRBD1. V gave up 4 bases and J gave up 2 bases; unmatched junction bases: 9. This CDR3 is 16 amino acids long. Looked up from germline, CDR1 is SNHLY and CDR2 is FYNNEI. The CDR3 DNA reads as TGTGCCAGCAGTGCCCATGACAGGGGGTTTACCTACGAGCAGTACTTC. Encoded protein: CASSAHDRGFTYEQYF. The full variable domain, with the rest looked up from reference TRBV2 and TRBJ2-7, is EPEVTQTPSHQVTQMGQEVILRCVPISNHLYFYWYRQILGQKVEFLVSFYNNEISEKSEIFDDQFSVERPDGSNFTLKIRSTKLEDSAMYFCASSAHDRGFTYEQYFGPGTRLTVT.

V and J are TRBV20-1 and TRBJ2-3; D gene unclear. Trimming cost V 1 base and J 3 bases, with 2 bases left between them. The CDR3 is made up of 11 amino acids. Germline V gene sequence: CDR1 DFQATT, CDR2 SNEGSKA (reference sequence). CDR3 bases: TGCAGTGCTAGAGTAACAGATACGCAGTATTTT. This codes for CSARVTDTQYF.

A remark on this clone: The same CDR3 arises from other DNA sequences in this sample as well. The CDR3 region is CASSILQGGYTF. The CDR3 region has the DNA TGTGCCAGTAGTATTCTACAGGGTGGCTACACCTTC. This chain uses TRBV19 with TRBJ1-2, with D possibly TRBD1 on 6 matching bases. The germline gives CDR1 LNHDA, CDR2 SQIVND (reference sequence). The CDR3 runs to 12 residues. The V and J ends lost 3 bases and 7 bases respectively, with 9 bases between them.

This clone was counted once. The CDR3 reads CATSRDLYGKQFF. CDR3 nucleotides: TGTGCCACCAGCAGGGACTTGTACGGGAAGCAGTTCTTC. The chain recombines TRBV15 with TRBJ2-1, with D perhaps matching TRBD2 (5 bases). The CDR3 is 13 amino acids. Germline V lookup: CDR1 LNHNV, CDR2 YYDKDF (reference sequence). Trimming removed 3 bases at V and 11 bases at J, with 14 bases between.

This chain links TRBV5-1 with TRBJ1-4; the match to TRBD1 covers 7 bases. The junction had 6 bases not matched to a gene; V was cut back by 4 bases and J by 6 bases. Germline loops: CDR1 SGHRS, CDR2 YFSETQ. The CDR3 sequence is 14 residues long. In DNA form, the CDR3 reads TGCGCCAGCAGCATACAGGGGAGAGATGAAAAACTGTTTTTT. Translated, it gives CASSIQGRDEKLFF.

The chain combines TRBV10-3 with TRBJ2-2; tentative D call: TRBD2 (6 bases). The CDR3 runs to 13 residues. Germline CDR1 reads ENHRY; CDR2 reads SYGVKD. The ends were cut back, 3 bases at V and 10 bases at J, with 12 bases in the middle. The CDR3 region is CAISEGTPLELFF. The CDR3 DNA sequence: TGTGCCATCAGTGAAGGGACTCCCCTGGAGCTGTTTTTT.

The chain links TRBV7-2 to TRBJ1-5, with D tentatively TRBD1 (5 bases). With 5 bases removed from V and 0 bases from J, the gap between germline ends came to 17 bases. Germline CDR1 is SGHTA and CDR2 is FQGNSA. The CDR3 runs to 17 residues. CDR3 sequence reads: CASSTGGSTISNQPQHF. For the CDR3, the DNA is TGTGCCAGCAGCACGGGGGGGTCCACCATTAGCAATCAGCCCCAGCATTTT.

The CDR3, as DNA: TGTGCCAGTAGTATAGTCGGGGGGCGCATGAACGAGCAGTACTTC. It yields the protein CASSIVGGRMNEQYF. J is TRBJ2-7 and V is TRBV19; TRBD2 is a possible D gene (7 bases). Trimming shortened V by 1 base and J by 5 bases, and 15 bases separated the two germline ends. The CDR3 totals 15 residues. Germline V gene lookup returns CDR1 LNHDA and CDR2 SQIVND (reference sequence).

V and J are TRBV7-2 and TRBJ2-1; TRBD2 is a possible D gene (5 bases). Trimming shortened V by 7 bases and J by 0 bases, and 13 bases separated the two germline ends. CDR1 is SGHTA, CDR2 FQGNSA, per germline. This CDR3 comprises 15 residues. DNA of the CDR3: TGTGCCAGCATAAGCGGCCTGAGCTCCTACAATGAGCAGTTCTTC. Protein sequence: CASISGLSSYNEQFF. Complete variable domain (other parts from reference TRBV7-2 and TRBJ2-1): GAGVSQSPSNKVTEKGKDVELRCDPISGHTALYWYRQSLGQGLEFLIYFQGNSAPDKSGLPSDRFSAERTGGSVSTLTIQRTQQEDSAVYLCASISGLSSYNEQFFGPGTRLTVL.

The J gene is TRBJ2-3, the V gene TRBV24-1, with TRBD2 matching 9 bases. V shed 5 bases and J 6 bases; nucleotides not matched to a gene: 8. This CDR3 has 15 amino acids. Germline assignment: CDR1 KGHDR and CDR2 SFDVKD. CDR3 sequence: CATSGLAGPTDTQYF. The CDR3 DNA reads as TGTGCCACCAGTGGGCTAGCGGGACCGACGGATACGCAGTATTTT.

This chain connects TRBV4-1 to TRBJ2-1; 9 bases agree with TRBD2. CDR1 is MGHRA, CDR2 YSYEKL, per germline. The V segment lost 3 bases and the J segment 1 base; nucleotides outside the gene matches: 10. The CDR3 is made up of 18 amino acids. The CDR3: CASSQSSGRLTSYNEQFF. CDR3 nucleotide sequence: TGCGCCAGCAGCCAGTCCAGCGGGAGGCTTACATCCTACAATGAGCAGTTCTTC.

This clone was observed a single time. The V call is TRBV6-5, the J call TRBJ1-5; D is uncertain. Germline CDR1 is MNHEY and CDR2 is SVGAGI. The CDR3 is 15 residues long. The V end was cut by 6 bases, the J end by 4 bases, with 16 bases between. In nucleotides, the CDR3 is TGTGCCAGCAGATCCTTCCAGGCTGGGAATCAGCCCCAGCATTTT. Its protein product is CASRSFQAGNQPQHF.

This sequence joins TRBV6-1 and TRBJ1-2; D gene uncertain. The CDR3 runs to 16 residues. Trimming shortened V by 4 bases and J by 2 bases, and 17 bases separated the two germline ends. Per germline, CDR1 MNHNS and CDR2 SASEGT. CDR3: CASSAFRLKINYGYTF. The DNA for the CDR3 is TGTGCCAGCAGTGCATTCAGACTGAAAATCAACTATGGCTACACCTTC.

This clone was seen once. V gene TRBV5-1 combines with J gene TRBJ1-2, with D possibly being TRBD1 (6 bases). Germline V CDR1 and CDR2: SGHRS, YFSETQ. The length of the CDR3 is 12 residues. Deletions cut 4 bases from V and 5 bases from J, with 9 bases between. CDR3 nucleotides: TGCGCCAGCAGCCAGGGGCTGTATGGCTACACCTTC. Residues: CASSQGLYGYTF.

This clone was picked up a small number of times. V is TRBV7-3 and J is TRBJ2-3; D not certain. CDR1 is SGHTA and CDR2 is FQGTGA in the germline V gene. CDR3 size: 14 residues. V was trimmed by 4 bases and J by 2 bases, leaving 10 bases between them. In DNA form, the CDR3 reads TGTGCCAGCAGCTCACTCTCCGCCACAGATACGCAGTATTTT. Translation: CASSSLSATDTQYF.

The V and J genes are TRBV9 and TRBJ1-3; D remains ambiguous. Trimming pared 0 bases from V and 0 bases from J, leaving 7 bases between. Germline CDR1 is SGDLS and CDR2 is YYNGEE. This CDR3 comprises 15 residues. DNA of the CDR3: TGTGCCAGCAGCGTAGAAGGGAGCTCTGGAAACACCATATATTTT. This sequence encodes CASSVEGSSGNTIYF.

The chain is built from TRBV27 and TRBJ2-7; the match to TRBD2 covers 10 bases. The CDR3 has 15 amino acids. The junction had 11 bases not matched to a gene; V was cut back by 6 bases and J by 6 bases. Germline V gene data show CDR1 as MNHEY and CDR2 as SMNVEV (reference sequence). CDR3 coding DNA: TGTGCCAGCAGAAAATCTAGCGGGAGTCTGAGCGAGCAGTACTTC. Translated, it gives CASRKSSGSLSEQYF.

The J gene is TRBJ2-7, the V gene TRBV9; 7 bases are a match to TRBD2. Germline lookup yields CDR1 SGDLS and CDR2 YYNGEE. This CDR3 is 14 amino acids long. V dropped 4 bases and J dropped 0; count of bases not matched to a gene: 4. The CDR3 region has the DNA TGTGCCAGCAGCAGGGGCGGGAGCTCCTACGAGCAGTACTTC. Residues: CASSRGGSSYEQYF.

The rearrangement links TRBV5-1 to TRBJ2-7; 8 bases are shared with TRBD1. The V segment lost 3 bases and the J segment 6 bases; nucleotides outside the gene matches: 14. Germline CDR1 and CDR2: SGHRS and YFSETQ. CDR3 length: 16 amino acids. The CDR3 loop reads CASSSDGQGWTSEQYF. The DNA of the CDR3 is TGCGCCAGCAGCTCGGACGGACAGGGTTGGACAAGCGAGCAGTACTTC. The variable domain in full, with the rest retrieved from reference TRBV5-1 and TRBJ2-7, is KAGVTQTPRYLIKTRGQQVTLSCSPISGHRSVSWYQQTPGQGLQFLFEYFSETQRNKGNFPGRFSGRQFSNSRSEMNVSTLELGDSALYLCASSSDGQGWTSEQYFGPGTRLTVT.

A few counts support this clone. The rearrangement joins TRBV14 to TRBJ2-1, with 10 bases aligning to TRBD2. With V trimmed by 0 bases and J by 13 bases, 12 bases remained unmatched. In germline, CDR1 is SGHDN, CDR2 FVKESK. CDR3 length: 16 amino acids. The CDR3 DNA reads TGTGCCAGCAGCCAAGATTTCACGAGCGGGAGGGCCAGTCAGTTCTTC. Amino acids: CASSQDFTSGRASQFF.

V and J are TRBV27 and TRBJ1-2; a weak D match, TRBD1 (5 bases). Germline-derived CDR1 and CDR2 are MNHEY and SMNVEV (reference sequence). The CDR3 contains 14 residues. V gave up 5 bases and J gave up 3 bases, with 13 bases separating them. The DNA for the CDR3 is TGTGCCAGCAGTCCCTCGACAGATTACTATGGCTACACCTTC. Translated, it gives CASSPSTDYYGYTF.

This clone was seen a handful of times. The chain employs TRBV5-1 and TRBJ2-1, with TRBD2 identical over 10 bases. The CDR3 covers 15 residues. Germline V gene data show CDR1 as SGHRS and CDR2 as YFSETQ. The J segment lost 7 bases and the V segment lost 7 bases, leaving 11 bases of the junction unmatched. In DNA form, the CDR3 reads TGCGCCAGCCGTTCAAGGGCTAGCGGGAGTAATGAGCAGTTCTTC. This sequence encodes CASRSRASGSNEQFF.

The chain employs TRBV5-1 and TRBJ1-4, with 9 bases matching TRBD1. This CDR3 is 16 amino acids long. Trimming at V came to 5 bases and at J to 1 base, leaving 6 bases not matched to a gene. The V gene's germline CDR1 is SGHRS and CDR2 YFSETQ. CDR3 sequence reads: CASRDRGRGTNEKLFF. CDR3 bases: TGCGCCAGCAGGGACAGGGGAAGAGGAACTAATGAAAAACTGTTTTTT.

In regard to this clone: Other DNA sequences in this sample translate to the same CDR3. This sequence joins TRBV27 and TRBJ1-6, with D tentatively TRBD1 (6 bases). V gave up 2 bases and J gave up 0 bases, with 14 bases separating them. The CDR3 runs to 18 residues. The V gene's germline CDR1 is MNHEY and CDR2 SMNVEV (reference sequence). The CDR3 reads CASSLRGRGSSYNSPLHF. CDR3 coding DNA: TGTGCCAGCAGTTTAAGGGGTAGGGGGAGCTCCTATAATTCACCCCTCCACTTT.

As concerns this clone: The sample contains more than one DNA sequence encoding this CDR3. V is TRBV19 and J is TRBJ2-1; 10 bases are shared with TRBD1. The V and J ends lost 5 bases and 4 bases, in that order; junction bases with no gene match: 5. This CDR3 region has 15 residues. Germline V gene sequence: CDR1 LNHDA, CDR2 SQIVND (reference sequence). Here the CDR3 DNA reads TGTGCCAGTAGTGACCGGGACAGGGGTTACAATGAGCAGTTCTTC. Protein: CASSDRDRGYNEQFF.

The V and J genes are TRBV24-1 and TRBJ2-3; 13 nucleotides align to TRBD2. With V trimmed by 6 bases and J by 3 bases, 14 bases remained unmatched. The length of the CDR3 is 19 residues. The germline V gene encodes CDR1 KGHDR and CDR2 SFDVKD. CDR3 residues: CATSPHLTSGRAWTDTQYF. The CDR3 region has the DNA TGTGCCACCAGTCCTCACCTTACTAGCGGGAGGGCCTGGACAGATACGCAGTATTTT.

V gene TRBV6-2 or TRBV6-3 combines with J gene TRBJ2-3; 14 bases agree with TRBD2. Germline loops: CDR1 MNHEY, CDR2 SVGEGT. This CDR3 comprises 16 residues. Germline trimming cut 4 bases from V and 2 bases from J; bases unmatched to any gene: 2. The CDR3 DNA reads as TGTGCCAGCAGTTCGGGACTAGCGGGAGTCACAGATACGCAGTATTTT. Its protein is CASSSGLAGVTDTQYF.

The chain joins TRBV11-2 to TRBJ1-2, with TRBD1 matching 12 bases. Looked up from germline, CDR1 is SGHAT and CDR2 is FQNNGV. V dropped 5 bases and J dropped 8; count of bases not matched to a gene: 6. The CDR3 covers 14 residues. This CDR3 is CASSPGQGAWGYTF. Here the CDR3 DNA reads TGTGCCAGCAGCCCGGGACAGGGGGCTTGGGGCTACACCTTC.